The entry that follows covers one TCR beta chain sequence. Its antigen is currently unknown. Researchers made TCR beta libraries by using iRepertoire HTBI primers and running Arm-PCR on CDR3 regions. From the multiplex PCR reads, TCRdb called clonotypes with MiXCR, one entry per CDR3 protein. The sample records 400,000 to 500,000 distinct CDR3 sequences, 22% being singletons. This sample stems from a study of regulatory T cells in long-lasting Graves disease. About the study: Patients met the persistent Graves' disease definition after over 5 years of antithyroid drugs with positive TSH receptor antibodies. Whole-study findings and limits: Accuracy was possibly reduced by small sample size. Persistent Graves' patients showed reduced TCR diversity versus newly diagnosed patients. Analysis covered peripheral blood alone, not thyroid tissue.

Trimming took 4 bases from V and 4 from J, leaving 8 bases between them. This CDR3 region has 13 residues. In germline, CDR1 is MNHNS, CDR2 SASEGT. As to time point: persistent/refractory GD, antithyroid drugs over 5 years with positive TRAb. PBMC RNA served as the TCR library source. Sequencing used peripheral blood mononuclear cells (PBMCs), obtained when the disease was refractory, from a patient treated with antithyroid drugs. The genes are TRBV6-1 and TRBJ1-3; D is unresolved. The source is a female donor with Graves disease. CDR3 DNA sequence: TGTGCCAGCAGTGGATCCGACGGAAACACCATATATTTT. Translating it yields CASSGSDGNTIYF.